The 10 T cell receptor beta chains reported below all come from one sample, sequenced in a study of early T cells in non-severe SARS-CoV-2 infection. From the 5' RACE reads, TCRdb called clonotypes with MiXCR, one entry per CDR3 protein. The sample records around 88,000 distinct CDR3 sequences, over 13% being singletons. What was sequenced was whole blood. All receptors come from an adult who was a healthcare worker with PCR-confirmed SARS-CoV-2 infection or an uninfected control (not recorded which).

This clonotype was seen a few times. This rearrangement joins TRBV27 to TRBJ1-5; D possibly corresponds to TRBD1 (5 bases). V dropped 4 bases and J dropped 2 bases, with 12 bases sitting between them. The CDR3 is 15 amino acids. Germline V gives CDR1 MNHEY, CDR2 SMNVEV (reference sequence). The CDR3: CASSWGGFGNQPQHF. The CDR3 DNA is TGTGCCAGCAGTTGGGGGGGGTTCGGCAATCAGCCCCAGCATTTT.

This clonotype was counted ten times or more. The V and J genes are TRBV21-1 and TRBJ2-1; the table's D call, TRBD1, has no DNA check behind it. TRBV21-1 is classified as a pseudogene. This CDR3 spans 16 amino acids. The DNA of the CDR3 is TGTGCCAGCAGCAACCATATTGGACAGAAAGGGCATGAGCAGTTCTTC. Translating it yields CASSNHIGQKGHEQFF.

This clonotype came up once. V gene TRBV20-1 combines with J gene TRBJ2-3, with 9 bases matching TRBD1. CDR1 DFQATT and CDR2 SNEGSKA come from the germline V gene (reference sequence). V gave up 4 bases and J gave up 3 bases; unmatched junction bases: 2. This CDR3 comprises 13 residues. Written as DNA, the CDR3 is TGCAGTGCTAAGACAGGGGGTACAGATACGCAGTATTTT. It encodes CSAKTGGTDTQYF.

The rearrangement links TRBV29-1 to TRBJ2-6; TRBD1 might be the D (6 bases). Trimming took off 7 bases at V and 0 bases at J, with 16 bases between the two ends. The germline gives CDR1 SQVTM, CDR2 ANQGSEA. This CDR3 has 16 amino acids. CDR3 DNA sequence: TGCAGCGCCCATGATTCAGGGGACTCTGGGGCCAACGTCCTGACTTTC. This gives the protein CSAHDSGDSGANVLTF. The entire variable domain, with the rest obtained from reference TRBV29-1 and TRBJ2-6, is as follows: SAVISQKPSRDICQRGTSLTIQCQVDSQVTMMFWYRQQPGQSLTLIATANQGSEATYESGFVIDKFPISRPNLTFSTLTVSNMSPEDSSIYLCSAHDSGDSGANVLTFGAGSRLTVL.

The chain employs TRBV12-3 or TRBV12-4 and TRBJ2-5; 7 nucleotides line up with TRBD2. With 8 bases clipped from V and 3 bases from J, the junction kept 9 bases outside the gene matches. This CDR3 spans 14 amino acids. The CDR3 loop reads CASSFGGIKETQYF. In nucleotides, the CDR3 is TGTGCCAGCTCCTTCGGGGGGATTAAAGAGACCCAGTACTTC.

This clonotype was counted between two and nine times. The rearrangement joins TRBV12-3 or TRBV12-4 to TRBJ2-7; 9 bases fit TRBD1. This CDR3 contains 14 residues. The V gene end was trimmed by 3 bases and the J gene end by 10 bases; junction bases not matched to a gene: 10. The CDR3 is CASSFAPRTGGQYF. In nucleotides, the CDR3 is TGTGCCAGCAGTTTCGCCCCCCGAACAGGGGGCCAGTACTTC.

Only a few counts were recorded for this clonotype. CDR3 DNA sequence: TGTGCCAGCAGCTACGGACAGATAGGCTCTGGGGCCAACGTCCTGACTTTC. It codes for CASSYGQIGSGANVLTF. The rearrangement uses TRBV7-7 and TRBJ2-6; D perhaps matches TRBD1 (6 bases). The CDR3 extends over 17 amino acids. Trimming removed 4 bases at V and 0 bases at J, with 13 bases between. CDR1 SSHAT and CDR2 FNYEAQ come from the germline V gene (reference sequence).

The chain employs TRBV29-1 and TRBJ2-2, with D maybe TRBD1 (6 bases). Germline CDR1 is SQVTM and CDR2 is ANQGSEA. V was cut by 4 bases and J by 5 bases, with 17 bases left in between. There are 15 residues in the CDR3. Here the CDR3 DNA reads TGCAGCGTTGCGGGGACACCTTCTGTTACCGGGGAGCTGTTTTTT. As protein: CSVAGTPSVTGELFF.

V and J are TRBV18 and TRBJ1-1; the D is unclear. V shed 2 bases and J shed 1 base, with 11 bases lying between them. Germline V gives CDR1 KGHSH, CDR2 LQKENI. The CDR3 has 15 residues. The CDR3 DNA is TGTGCCAGCTCACCAACCGTTCCGGGGAACACTGAAGCTTTCTTT. Translation gives CASSPTVPGNTEAFF.

The rearrangement joins TRBV5-5 to TRBJ2-1, with 7 bases fitting TRBD2. The trim removed 4 bases at V and 5 bases at J, leaving 6 bases unmatched. Germline-derived CDR1 and CDR2 are SGHKS and YYEKEE (reference sequence). This CDR3 comprises 14 residues. The CDR3 here is CASSPGLLHNEQFF. DNA of the CDR3: TGTGCCAGCAGCCCGGGACTACTACACAATGAGCAGTTCTTC.